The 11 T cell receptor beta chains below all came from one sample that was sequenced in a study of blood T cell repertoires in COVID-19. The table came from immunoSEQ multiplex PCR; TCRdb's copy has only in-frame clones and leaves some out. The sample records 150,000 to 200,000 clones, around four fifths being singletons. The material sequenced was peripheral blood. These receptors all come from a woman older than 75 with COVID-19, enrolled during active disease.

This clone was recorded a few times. The CDR3 reads CASMMTRDTGELFF. CDR3 nucleotide sequence: TGTGCCAGCATGATGACGAGGGACACCGGGGAGCTGTTTTTT. V and J are TRBV2 and TRBJ2-2; TRBD2 might be the D (5 bases). Trimming took off 7 bases at V and 3 bases at J, with 12 bases between the two ends. The length of the CDR3 is 14 residues. Germline V lookup: CDR1 SNHLY, CDR2 FYNNEI.

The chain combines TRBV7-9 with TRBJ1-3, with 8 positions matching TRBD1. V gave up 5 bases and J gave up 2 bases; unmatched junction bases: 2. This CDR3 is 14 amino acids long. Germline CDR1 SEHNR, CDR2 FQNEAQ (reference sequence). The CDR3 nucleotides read TGTGCCAGCAGCCCGGACAGGGCTGGAAACACCATATATTTT. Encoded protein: CASSPDRAGNTIYF.

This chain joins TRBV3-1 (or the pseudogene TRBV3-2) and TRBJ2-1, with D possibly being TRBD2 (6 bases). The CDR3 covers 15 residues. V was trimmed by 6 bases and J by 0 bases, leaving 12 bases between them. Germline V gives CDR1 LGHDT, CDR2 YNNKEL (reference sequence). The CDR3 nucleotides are TGTGCCAGCAGGGACTCGGGGGTCTCCTACAATGAGCAGTTCTTC. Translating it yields CASRDSGVSYNEQFF.

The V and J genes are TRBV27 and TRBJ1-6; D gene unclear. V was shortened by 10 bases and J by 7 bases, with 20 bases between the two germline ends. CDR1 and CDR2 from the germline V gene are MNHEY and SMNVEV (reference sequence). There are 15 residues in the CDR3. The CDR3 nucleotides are TGTGCCACCCGGGTCCTCCCGGCGGAGAATTCACCCCTCCACTTT. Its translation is CATRVLPAENSPLHF.

The CDR3 region is CASSALTGVRGETQYF. DNA for the CDR3: TGTGCCAGCAGCGCCCTTACAGGGGTTCGAGGAGAGACCCAGTACTTC. V usage is TRBV7-9 and J usage is TRBJ2-5, with 7 bases lining up with TRBD1. CDR1 and CDR2 (germline): SEHNR, FQNEAQ (reference sequence). J gave up 4 bases and V 5 bases, and 13 bases lay outside the gene matches. The CDR3 runs to 16 residues.

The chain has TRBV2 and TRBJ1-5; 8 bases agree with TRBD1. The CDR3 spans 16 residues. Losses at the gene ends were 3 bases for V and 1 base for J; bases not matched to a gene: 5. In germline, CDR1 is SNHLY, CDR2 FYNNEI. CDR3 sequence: CASSDQGALSNQPQHF. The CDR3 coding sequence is TGTGCCAGCAGTGACCAGGGGGCCCTAAGCAATCAGCCCCAGCATTTT.

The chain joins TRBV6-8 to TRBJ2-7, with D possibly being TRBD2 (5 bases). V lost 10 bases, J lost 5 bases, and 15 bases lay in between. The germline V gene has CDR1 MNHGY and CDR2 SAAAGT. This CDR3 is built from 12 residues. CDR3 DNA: TGTGCCAATCCGAGGGTGTGGGACGAGCAGTACTTC. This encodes CANPRVWDEQYF.

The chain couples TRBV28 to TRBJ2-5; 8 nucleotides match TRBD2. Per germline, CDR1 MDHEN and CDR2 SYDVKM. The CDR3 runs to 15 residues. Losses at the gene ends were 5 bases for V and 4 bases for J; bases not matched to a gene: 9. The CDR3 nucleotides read TGTGCCAGCAGTGCAAACATCGGGGGGGGAGAGACCCAGTACTTC. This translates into CASSANIGGGETQYF.

The CDR3 sequence is CAINARTANYGYTF. The CDR3 DNA follows: TGTGCCATCAATGCTCGGACAGCAAACTATGGCTACACCTTC. This chain links TRBV10-3 with TRBJ1-2; tentative D call: TRBD1 (6 bases). The CDR3 spans 14 residues. Germline CDR1 reads ENHRY; CDR2 reads SYGVKD. Trimming took off 7 bases at V and 2 bases at J, with 14 bases between the two ends.

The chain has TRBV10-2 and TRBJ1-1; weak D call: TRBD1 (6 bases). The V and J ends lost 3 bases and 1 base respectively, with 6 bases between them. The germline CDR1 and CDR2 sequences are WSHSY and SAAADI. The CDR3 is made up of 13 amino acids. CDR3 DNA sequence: TGCGCCAGCAGTGAAGGGGGGAACACTGAAGCTTTCTTT. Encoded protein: CASSEGGNTEAFF.

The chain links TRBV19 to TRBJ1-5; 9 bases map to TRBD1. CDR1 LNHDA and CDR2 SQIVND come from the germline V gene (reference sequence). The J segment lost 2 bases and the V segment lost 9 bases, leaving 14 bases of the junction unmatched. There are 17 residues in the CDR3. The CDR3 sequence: CASHRQGVPGRNQPQHF. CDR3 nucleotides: TGTGCCAGCCACCGACAGGGGGTACCCGGGCGCAATCAGCCCCAGCATTTT.